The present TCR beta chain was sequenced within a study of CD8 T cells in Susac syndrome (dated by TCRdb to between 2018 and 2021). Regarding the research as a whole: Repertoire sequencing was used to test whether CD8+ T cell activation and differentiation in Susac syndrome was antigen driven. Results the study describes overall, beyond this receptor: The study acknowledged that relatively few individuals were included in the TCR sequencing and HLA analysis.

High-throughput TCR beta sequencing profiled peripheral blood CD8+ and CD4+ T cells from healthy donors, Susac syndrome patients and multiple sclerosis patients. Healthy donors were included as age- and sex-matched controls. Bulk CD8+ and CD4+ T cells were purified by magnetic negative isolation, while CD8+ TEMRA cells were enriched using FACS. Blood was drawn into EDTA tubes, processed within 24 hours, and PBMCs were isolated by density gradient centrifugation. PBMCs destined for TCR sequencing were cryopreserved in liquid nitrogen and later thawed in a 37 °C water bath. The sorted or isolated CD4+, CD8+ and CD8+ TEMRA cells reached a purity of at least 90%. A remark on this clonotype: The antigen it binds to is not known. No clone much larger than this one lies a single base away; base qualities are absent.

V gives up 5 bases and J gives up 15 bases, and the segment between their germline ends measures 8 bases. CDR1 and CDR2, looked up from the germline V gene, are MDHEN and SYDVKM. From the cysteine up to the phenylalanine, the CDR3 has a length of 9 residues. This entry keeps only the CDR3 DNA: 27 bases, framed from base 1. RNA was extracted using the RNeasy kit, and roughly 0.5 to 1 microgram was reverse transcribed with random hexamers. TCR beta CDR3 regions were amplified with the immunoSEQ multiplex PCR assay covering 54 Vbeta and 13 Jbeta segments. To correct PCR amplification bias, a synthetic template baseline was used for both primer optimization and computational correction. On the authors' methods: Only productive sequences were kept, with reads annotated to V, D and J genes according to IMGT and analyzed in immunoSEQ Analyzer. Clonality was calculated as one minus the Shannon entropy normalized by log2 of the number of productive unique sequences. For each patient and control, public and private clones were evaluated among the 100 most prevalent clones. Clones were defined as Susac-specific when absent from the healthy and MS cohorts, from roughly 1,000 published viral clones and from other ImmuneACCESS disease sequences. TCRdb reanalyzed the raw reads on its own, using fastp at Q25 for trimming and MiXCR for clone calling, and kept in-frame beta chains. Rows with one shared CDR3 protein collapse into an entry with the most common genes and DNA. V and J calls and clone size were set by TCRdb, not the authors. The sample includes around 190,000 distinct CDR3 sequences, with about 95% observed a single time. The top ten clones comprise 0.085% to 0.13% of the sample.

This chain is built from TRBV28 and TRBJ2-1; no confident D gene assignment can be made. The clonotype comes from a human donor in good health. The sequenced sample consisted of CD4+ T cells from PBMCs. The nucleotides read TGTGCCAGCAGTAGCATGTGGTTCTTC. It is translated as CASSSMWFF.